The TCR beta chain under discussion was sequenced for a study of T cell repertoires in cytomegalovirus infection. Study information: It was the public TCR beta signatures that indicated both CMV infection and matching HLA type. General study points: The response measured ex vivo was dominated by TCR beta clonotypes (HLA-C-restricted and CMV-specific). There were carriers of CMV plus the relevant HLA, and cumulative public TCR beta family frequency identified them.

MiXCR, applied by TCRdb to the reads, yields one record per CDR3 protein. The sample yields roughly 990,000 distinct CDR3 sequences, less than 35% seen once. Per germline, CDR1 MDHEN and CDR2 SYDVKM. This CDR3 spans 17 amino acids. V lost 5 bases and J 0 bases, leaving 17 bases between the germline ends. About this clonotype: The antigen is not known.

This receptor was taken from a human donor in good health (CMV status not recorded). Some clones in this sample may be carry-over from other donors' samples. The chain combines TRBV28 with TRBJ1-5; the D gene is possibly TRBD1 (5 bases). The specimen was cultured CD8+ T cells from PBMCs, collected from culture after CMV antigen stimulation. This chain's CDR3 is CASSTVRDFYSNQPQHF. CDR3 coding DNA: TGTGCCAGCAGTACGGTAAGGGACTTCTATAGCAATCAGCCCCAGCATTTT.